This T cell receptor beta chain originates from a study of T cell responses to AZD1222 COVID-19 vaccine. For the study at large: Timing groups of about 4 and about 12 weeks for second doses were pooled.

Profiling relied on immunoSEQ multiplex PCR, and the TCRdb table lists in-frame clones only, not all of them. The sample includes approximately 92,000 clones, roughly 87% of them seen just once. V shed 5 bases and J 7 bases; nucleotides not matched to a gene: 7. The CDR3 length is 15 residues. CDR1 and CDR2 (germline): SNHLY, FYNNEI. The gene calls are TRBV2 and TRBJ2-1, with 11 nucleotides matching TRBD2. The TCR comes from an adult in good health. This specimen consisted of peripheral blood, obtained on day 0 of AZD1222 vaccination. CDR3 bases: TGTGCCAGCAGTCTACTAGCGGGAGCATGGAATGAGCAGTTCTTC. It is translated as CASSLLAGAWNEQFF.